These 24 T cell receptor beta chains were all obtained from the same sample, sequenced in a study of blood T cell repertoires in COVID-19 (dated by TCRdb to 2019 to 2021). Library prep was done by the immunoSEQ multiplex PCR assay. Entries here come from immuneACCESS through TCRdb and include only in-frame sequences with V and J called. Some clones fail to appear in such tables; in the studies checked, an unresolved V gene covers under half of the shortfall, and the cause of the remainder is unknown. This sample holds 95,000 to 100,000 clones; 79% were observed only once. The ten largest clones capture roughly 20% of the sample. Sample: peripheral blood. The receptors here all came from a woman at least 80 years old with active or convalescent COVID-19.

The chain links TRBV19 to TRBJ2-5, with D perhaps TRBD2 (6 bases). CDR1 and CDR2 from the germline V gene are LNHDA and SQIVND (reference sequence). V lost 10 bases and J 4 bases, leaving 16 bases between the germline ends. The CDR3 consists of 13 residues. This chain's CDR3 is CATSPGVTETQYF. In DNA form, the CDR3 reads TGTGCCACTTCCCCGGGGGTCACAGAGACCCAGTACTTC.

This chain links TRBV2 with TRBJ1-5; no definite D call. Germline CDR1 is SNHLY and CDR2 is FYNNEI. This CDR3 contains 14 residues. V lost 5 bases and J lost 0, with 8 bases in between. As DNA, the CDR3 is TGTGCCAGCAGTCCACAGAATAGCAATCAGCCCCAGCATTTT. Translating it yields CASSPQNSNQPQHF.

The chain recombines TRBV18 with TRBJ2-5; 7 bases agree with TRBD1. Germline trimming cut 5 bases from V and 2 bases from J; bases unmatched to any gene: 2. The CDR3 sequence is 13 residues long. CDR1 and CDR2 (germline): KGHSH, LQKENI. The CDR3 is CASSVRGQETQYF. The CDR3 DNA follows: TGTGCCAGCTCAGTCAGGGGGCAAGAGACCCAGTACTTC.

This clone was detected only a few times. The junction differs from germline at one of its ends, possibly a read error. This chain links TRBV5-1 with TRBJ1-4, with 9 bases matching TRBD1. This CDR3 has 16 amino acids. CDR1 is SGHRS, CDR2 YFSETQ, per germline. CDR3 loop: CASSLGGTGQNEKLFF. The CDR3 DNA reads TGTGCCAGCAGCTTGGGAGGGACAGGGCAAAATGAAAAACTGTTTTTT.

The chain has TRBV28 and TRBJ1-3; 11 nucleotides match TRBD1. There are 16 residues in the CDR3. V shed 4 bases, J shed 4 bases, and the junction held 6 bases outside the gene matches. Germline CDR1 is MDHEN and CDR2 is SYDVKM. The CDR3 DNA reads as TGTGCCAGCAGTTCCGTGGGACAGGGGGAGGGAAACACCATATATTTT. It codes for CASSSVGQGEGNTIYF.

The chain combines TRBV10-3 with TRBJ1-1; D is possibly TRBD1 (5 bases). V was pared by 3 bases and J by 8 bases, with 7 bases between. Germline CDR1 reads ENHRY; CDR2 reads SYGVKD. The CDR3 totals 11 residues. In DNA form, the CDR3 reads TGTGCCATCAGTGAAGGGGAAGAAGCTTTCTTT. It translates to CAISEGEEAFF.

The chain links TRBV18 to TRBJ1-6, with 9 bases that match TRBD1. V dropped 6 bases and J dropped 7; count of bases not matched to a gene: 13. This CDR3 is 17 amino acids long. The V gene's germline CDR1 is KGHSH and CDR2 LQKENI. The CDR3: CASSLMTGGTQNSPLHF. The CDR3 nucleotides read TGTGCCAGCTCTTTAATGACAGGGGGTACGCAAAATTCACCCCTCCACTTT.

The rearrangement uses TRBV2 and TRBJ2-1; 9 positions match TRBD1. This CDR3 is 15 amino acids long. CDR1 and CDR2 from the germline V gene are SNHLY and FYNNEI. V shed 5 bases and J 6 bases; nucleotides not matched to a gene: 8. In nucleotides, the CDR3 is TGTGCCAGCAGTCAACCGGGACAGGGACTCAATGAGCAGTTCTTC. Encoded protein: CASSQPGQGLNEQFF.

V gene TRBV7-8 combines with J gene TRBJ2-1; 9 bases fit TRBD2. V gave up 1 base and J gave up 10 bases; unmatched junction bases: 11. This CDR3 has 16 residues. Germline lookup yields CDR1 SGHVS and CDR2 FQNEAQ. CDR3 DNA: TGTGCCAGCAGCTTAGGTCTAGCGGGACCGGCGGACGAGCAGTTCTTC. It codes for CASSLGLAGPADEQFF. Looking up the rest from reference TRBV7-8 and TRBJ2-1 gives the full variable domain: GAGVSQSPRYKVAKRGQDVALRCDPISGHVSLFWYQQALGQGPEFLTYFQNEAQLDKSGLPSDRFFAERPEGSVSTLKIQRTQQEDSAVYLCASSLGLAGPADEQFFGPGTRLTVL.

The J gene is TRBJ2-5, the V gene TRBV5-6, with 10 bases that match TRBD2. V lost 4 bases, J lost 7 bases, and 7 bases stayed unmatched. The length of the CDR3 is 14 residues. CDR1 is SGHDT, CDR2 YYEEEE, per germline. CDR3 nucleotides: TGTGCCAGCAGCCCGAGCGGGAGGGCCGGGACCCAGTACTTC. Translated, it gives CASSPSGRAGTQYF. Filled out from reference TRBV5-6 and TRBJ2-5, the complete variable domain reads DAGVTQSPTHLIKTRGQQVTLRCSPKSGHDTVSWYQQALGQGPQFIFQYYEEEERQRGNFPDRFSGHQFPNYSSELNVNALLLGDSALYLCASSPSGRAGTQYFGPGTRLLVL.

This clone occurred a few times. One end of the junction is discordant with germline, which a read error may explain. The chain is built from TRBV5-1 and TRBJ1-5, with a weak D call TRBD1 (5 bases). CDR1 is SGHRS, CDR2 YFSETQ, per germline. This CDR3 region has 16 residues. The DNA for the CDR3 is TGTGCCAGCAGCTTGGGCGGGGCGAATAGCAATCAGCCCCAGCATTTT. Amino acid sequence: CASSLGGANSNQPQHF.

The chain couples TRBV2 to TRBJ2-1, with 11 bases aligning to TRBD2. CDR1 and CDR2 from the germline V gene are SNHLY and FYNNEI. V shed 4 bases, J shed 8 bases, and the junction held 7 bases outside the gene matches. This CDR3 has 15 amino acids. CDR3 sequence: CASSAVAGGPHEQFF. Written as DNA, the CDR3 is TGTGCCAGCAGTGCGGTAGCGGGAGGGCCGCATGAGCAGTTCTTC.

Worth noting for this clone: At one boundary the junction diverges from the germline segment, which might be a read error. This chain connects TRBV5-1 to TRBJ1-4; 9 bases line up with TRBD1. Germline CDR1 and CDR2: SGHRS and YFSETQ. The CDR3 is 20 residues long. The CDR3 loop is CASSPTRTGAFAATNEKLFF. CDR3 coding DNA: TGTGCCAGCAGCCCCACCCGGACAGGGGCCTTTGCCGCAACTAATGAAAAACTGTTTTTT.

The chain uses TRBV15 and TRBJ2-7; 8 bases agree with TRBD1. This CDR3 contains 15 residues. Germline V CDR1 and CDR2: LNHNV, YYDKDF (reference sequence). With 3 bases clipped from V and 1 base from J, the junction kept 5 bases outside the gene matches. The CDR3 is CATSSGQGLSYEQYF. CDR3 nucleotide sequence: TGTGCCACCAGCAGCGGACAGGGCCTATCCTACGAGCAGTACTTC. The full variable domain, with the rest looked up from reference TRBV15 and TRBJ2-7, is DAMVIQNPRYQVTQFGKPVTLSCSQTLNHNVMYWYQQKSSQAPKLLFHYYDKDFNNEADTPDNFQSRRPNTSFCFLDIRSPGLGDTAMYLCATSSGQGLSYEQYFGPGTRLTVT.

The V call is TRBV5-6, the J call TRBJ1-1; possibly TRBD1 for D (6 bases). Germline CDR1 SGHDT, CDR2 YYEEEE. The CDR3 has 16 amino acids. The V end lost 4 bases, the J end lost 10 bases, and 26 bases lay between the germline ends. This CDR3 is CASSLPQGLVLEGAFF. The CDR3 DNA sequence: TGTGCCAGCAGCCTACCACAGGGCCTTGTCCTGGAAGGAGCTTTCTTT. Looking up the rest from reference TRBV5-6 and TRBJ1-1 gives the full variable domain: DAGVTQSPTHLIKTRGQQVTLRCSPKSGHDTVSWYQQALGQGPQFIFQYYEEEERQRGNFPDRFSGHQFPNYSSELNVNALLLGDSALYLCASSLPQGLVLEGAFFGQGTRLTVV.

In nucleotides, the CDR3 is TGTGCCATCAGTGAAGGGGCCAGGGGGGAGTCGAATGAGCAGTTCTTC. Translated: CAISEGARGESNEQFF. The chain uses TRBV10-3 and TRBJ2-1; possibly TRBD1 for D (7 bases). The CDR3 covers 16 residues. Germline assignment: CDR1 ENHRY and CDR2 SYGVKD. With 3 bases removed from V and 7 bases from J, the gap between germline ends came to 19 bases.

The rearrangement uses TRBV7-6 and TRBJ2-3, with 9 nucleotides matching TRBD1. Germline V gives CDR1 SGHVS, CDR2 FNYEAQ. J was trimmed by 3 bases and V by 1 base; bases with no gene match: 8. The length of the CDR3 is 17 residues. The DNA of the CDR3 is TGTGCCAGCAGCTTAGTGAGGGGACAGGGACGGACAGATACGCAGTATTTT. Protein: CASSLVRGQGRTDTQYF.

As for this clone: Compared with germline, one end of the junction differs, possibly owing to a read error. V and J are TRBV5-1 and TRBJ1-1; 8 bases match TRBD1. Germline loops: CDR1 SGHRS, CDR2 YFSETQ. The CDR3 runs 13 residues. CDR3 DNA: TGTGCCAGCAGCCAAACAGGGGGTGATCAAGCTTTCTTT. This sequence encodes CASSQTGGDQAFF.

The V gene is TRBV4-1, the J gene TRBJ2-7, with TRBD1 matching over 7 bases. V dropped 3 bases and J dropped 6; count of bases not matched to a gene: 2. Germline V lookup: CDR1 MGHRA, CDR2 YSYEKL. The CDR3 length is 12 residues. DNA of the CDR3: TGCGCCAGCAGCCACCCAGGGGGCGAGCAGTACTTC. Translated: CASSHPGGEQYF.

The chain uses TRBV29-1 and TRBJ1-2; TRBD1 is a possible D gene (5 bases). CDR3 length: 14 amino acids. Trimming removed 6 bases from V and 2 bases from J, with 16 bases in between. CDR1 SQVTM and CDR2 ANQGSEA come from the germline V gene. DNA of the CDR3: TGCAGCGTCGCTCCCGGGACTACAAACTATGGCTACACCTTC. Translated, it gives CSVAPGTTNYGYTF.

The chain links TRBV18 to TRBJ2-7, with TRBD2 identical over 7 bases. The V gene end was trimmed by 2 bases and the J gene end by 0 bases; junction bases not matched to a gene: 4. From germline, CDR1 is KGHSH and CDR2 LQKENI. The CDR3 is 15 amino acids. Here the CDR3 reads CASSPGPGGSYEQYF. DNA of the CDR3: TGTGCCAGCTCACCAGGACCGGGAGGCTCCTACGAGCAGTACTTC.

V and J are TRBV10-3 and TRBJ1-2; possible D gene TRBD1, 6 bases. Trimming took 6 bases from V and 8 from J, leaving 16 bases between them. The germline V gene encodes CDR1 ENHRY and CDR2 SYGVKD. The CDR3 runs 13 residues. The CDR3 loop is CAIRPETGWGYTF. CDR3 nucleotides: TGTGCCATCAGGCCAGAGACAGGTTGGGGCTACACCTTC.

This clone was picked up one time. This chain uses TRBV30 with TRBJ1-3; D call uncertain. This CDR3 is built from 16 residues. Germline CDR1 reads GTSNPN; CDR2 reads SVGIG (reference sequence). V was clipped by 0 bases and J by 0 bases, with 12 bases between them. The chain's CDR3 is CAWSVPRSSSGNTIYF. The CDR3 DNA reads TGTGCCTGGAGTGTACCTCGCTCCAGCTCTGGAAACACCATATATTTT.

By share, this clone ranks as medium-sized. The chain couples TRBV6-5 to TRBJ1-5, with 7 bases matching TRBD1. Germline V gene sequence: CDR1 MNHEY, CDR2 SVGAGI. Trimming cost V 8 bases and J 5 bases; bases outside gene matches: 6. This CDR3 comprises 13 residues. This chain's CDR3 is CASARDSHQPQHF. The DNA of the CDR3 is TGTGCCAGCGCCCGGGACAGCCATCAGCCCCAGCATTTT.